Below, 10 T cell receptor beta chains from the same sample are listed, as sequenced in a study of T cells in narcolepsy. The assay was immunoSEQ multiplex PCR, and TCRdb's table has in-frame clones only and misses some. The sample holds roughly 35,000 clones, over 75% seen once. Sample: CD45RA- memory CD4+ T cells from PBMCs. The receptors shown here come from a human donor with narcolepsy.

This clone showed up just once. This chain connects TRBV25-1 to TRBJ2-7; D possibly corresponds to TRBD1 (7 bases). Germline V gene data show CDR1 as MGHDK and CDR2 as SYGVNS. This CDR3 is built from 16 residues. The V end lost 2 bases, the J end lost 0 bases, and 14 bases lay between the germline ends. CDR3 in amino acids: CASSEIRGTASYEQYF. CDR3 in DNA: TGTGCCAGCAGTGAAATTCGGGGGACAGCCTCCTACGAGCAGTACTTC.

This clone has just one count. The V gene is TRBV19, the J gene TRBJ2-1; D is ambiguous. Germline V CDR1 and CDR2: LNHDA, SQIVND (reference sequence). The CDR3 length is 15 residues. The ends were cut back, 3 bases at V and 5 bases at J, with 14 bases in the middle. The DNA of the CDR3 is TGTGCCAGTAGTATGAAGGGTAAAAGTGACAATGAGCAGTTCTTC. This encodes CASSMKGKSDNEQFF.

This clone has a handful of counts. CDR3: CAWSPSGTSGATQYF. CDR3 DNA sequence: TGTGCCTGGAGTCCCTCAGGGACTAGCGGGGCCACGCAGTATTTT. J is TRBJ2-3 and V is TRBV30; 13 positions agree with TRBD2. CDR1 is GTSNPN and CDR2 is SVGIG in the germline V gene (reference sequence). The V segment lost 2 bases and the J segment 9 bases; nucleotides outside the gene matches: 8. This CDR3 spans 15 amino acids. The complete variable domain, with remaining parts taken from reference TRBV30 and TRBJ2-3, reads SQTIHQWPATLVQPVGSPLSLECTVEGTSNPNLYWYRQAAGRGLQLLFYSVGIGQISSEVPQNLSASRPQDRQFILSSKKLLLSDSGFYLCAWSPSGTSGATQYFGPGTRLTVL.

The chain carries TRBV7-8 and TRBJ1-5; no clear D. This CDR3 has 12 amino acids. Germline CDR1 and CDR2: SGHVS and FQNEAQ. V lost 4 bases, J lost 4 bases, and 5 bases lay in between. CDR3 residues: CASSSLNQPQHF. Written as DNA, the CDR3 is TGTGCCAGCAGCTCGTTGAATCAGCCCCAGCATTTT.

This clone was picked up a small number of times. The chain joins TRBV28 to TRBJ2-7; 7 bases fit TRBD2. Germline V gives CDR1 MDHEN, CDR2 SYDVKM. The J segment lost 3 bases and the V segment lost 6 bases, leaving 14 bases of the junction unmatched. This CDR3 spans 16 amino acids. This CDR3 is CASSPQRGLSDYEQYF. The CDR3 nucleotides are TGTGCCAGCAGCCCTCAGCGGGGACTATCGGACTACGAGCAGTACTTC.

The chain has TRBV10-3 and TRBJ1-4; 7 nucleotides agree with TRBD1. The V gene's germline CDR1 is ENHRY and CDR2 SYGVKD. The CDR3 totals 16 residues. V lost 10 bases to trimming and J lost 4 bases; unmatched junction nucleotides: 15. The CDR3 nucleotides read TGTGCCACCATACCCGGCACAGGGGACCTTAATGAAAAACTGTTTTTT. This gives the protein CATIPGTGDLNEKLFF.

CDR3 in DNA: TGTGCCAGCAGCTTTGGGACAGGGGGCGCGGGGGAGACCCAGTACTTC. Amino acid sequence: CASSFGTGGAGETQYF. J is TRBJ2-5 and V is TRBV5-4; TRBD1 aligns across 12 bases. Germline CDR1 is SGHNT and CDR2 is YYREEE (reference sequence). CDR3 length: 16 residues. Unmatched junction bases numbered 7, after V lost 2 bases and J lost 5 bases.

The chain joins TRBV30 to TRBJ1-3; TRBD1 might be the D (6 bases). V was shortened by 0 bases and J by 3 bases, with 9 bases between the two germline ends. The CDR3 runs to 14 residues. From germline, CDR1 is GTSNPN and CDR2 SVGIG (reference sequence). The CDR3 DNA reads TGTGCCTGGAGTGTGGGGGCGTATGGAAACACCATATATTTT. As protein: CAWSVGAYGNTIYF.

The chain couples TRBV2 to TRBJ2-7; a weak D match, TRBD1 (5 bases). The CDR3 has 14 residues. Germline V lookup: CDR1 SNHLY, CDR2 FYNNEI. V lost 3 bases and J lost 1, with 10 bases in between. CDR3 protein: CASSETDTSYEQYF. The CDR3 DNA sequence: TGTGCCAGCAGTGAGACGGACACGTCCTACGAGCAGTACTTC.

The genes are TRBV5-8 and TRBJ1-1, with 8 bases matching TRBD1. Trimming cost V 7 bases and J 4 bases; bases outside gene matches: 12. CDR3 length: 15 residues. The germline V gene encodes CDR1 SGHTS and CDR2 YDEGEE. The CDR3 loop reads CASGSVDTGGTEAFF. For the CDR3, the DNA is TGTGCCAGCGGCTCGGTCGATACAGGGGGCACTGAAGCTTTCTTT.